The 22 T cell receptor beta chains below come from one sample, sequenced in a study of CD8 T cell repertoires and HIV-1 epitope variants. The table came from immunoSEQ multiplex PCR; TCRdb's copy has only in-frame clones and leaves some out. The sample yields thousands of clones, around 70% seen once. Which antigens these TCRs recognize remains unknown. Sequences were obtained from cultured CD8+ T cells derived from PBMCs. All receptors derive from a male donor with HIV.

CDR3 amino acids: CASSSPGTSAGELFF. The CDR3 nucleotides are TGTGCCAGCAGCTCACCCGGGACTAGCGCCGGGGAGCTGTTTTTT. The chain has TRBV5-6 and TRBJ2-2; 10 nucleotides match TRBD2. Germline assignment: CDR1 SGHDT and CDR2 YYEEEE. The V segment lost 3 bases and the J segment 6 bases; nucleotides outside the gene matches: 5. This CDR3 is built from 15 residues.

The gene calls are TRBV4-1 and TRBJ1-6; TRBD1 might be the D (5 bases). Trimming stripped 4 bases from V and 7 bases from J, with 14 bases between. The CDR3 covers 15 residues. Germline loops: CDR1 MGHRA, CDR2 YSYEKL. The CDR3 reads CASSLGGDPNSPLHF. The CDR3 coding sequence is TGCGCCAGCAGCCTCGGGGGGGATCCAAATTCACCCCTCCACTTT.

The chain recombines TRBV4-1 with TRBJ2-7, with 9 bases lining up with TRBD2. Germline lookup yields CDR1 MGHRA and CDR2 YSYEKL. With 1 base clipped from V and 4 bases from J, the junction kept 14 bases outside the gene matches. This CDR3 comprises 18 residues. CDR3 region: CASSQVYGAISGSYEQYF. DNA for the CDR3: TGCGCCAGCAGCCAAGTTTATGGTGCGATTAGCGGGAGTTACGAGCAGTACTTC.

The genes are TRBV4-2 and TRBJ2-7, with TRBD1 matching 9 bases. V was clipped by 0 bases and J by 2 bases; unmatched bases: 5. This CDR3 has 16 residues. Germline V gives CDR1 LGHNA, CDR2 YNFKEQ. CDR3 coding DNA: TGTGCCAGCAGCCAAGAGGGGGGACAGGGACCCTACGAGCAGTACTTC. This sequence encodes CASSQEGGQGPYEQYF.

The CDR3 spells CASSLWGAGANVLTF. The CDR3, as DNA: TGTGCCAGCAGCTTGTGGGGGGCTGGGGCCAACGTCCTGACTTTC. The chain links TRBV5-6 to TRBJ2-6; D might be TRBD2 (6 bases). Trimming took off 1 base at V and 2 bases at J, with 7 bases between the two ends. The CDR3 is 15 residues long. The V gene's germline CDR1 is SGHDT and CDR2 YYEEEE. Complete variable domain (other parts from reference TRBV5-6 and TRBJ2-6): DAGVTQSPTHLIKTRGQQVTLRCSPKSGHDTVSWYQQALGQGPQFIFQYYEEEERQRGNFPDRFSGHQFPNYSSELNVNALLLGDSALYLCASSLWGAGANVLTFGAGSRLTVL.

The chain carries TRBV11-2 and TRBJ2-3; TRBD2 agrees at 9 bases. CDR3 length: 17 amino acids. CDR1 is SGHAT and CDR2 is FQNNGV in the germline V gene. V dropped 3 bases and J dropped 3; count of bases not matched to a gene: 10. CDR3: CASSFGGRGKQTDTQYF. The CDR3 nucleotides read TGTGCCAGCAGCTTCGGCGGGAGGGGGAAGCAGACAGATACGCAGTATTTT.

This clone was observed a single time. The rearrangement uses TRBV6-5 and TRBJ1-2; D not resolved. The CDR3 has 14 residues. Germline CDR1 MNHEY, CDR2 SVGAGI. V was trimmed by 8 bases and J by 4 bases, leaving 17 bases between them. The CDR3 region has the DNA TGTGCCAGCCGAGACCTCGGTATTCCCTATGGCTACACCTTC. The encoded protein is CASRDLGIPYGYTF.

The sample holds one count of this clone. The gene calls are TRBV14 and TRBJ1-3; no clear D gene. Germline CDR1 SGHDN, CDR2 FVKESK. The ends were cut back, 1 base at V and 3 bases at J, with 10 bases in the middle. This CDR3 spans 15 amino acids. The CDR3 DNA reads TGTGCCAGCAGCCAAGGAATAGGGAATGGAAACACCATATATTTT. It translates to CASSQGIGNGNTIYF.

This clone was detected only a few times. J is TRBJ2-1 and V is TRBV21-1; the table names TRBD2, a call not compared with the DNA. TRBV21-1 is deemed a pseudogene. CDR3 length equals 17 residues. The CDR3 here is CASGSILGGRALYEQFF. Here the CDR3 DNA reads TGTGCCAGCGGGAGCATACTAGGCGGGAGGGCCCTGTATGAGCAGTTCTTC.

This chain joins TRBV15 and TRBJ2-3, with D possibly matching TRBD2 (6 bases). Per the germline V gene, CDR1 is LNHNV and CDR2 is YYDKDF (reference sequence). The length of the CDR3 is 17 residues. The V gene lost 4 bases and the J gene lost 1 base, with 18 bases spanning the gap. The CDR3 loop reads CATSKFRRTTGTDTQYF. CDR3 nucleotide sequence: TGTGCCACCAGCAAATTTAGACGGACTACCGGCACAGATACGCAGTATTTT.

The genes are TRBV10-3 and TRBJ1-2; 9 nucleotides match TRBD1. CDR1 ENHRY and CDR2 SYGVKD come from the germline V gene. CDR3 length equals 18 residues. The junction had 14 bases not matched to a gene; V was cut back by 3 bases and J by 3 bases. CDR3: CAISDILGQGKKDYGYTF. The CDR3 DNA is TGTGCCATCAGTGATATCCTCGGACAGGGGAAGAAGGACTATGGCTACACCTTC.

CDR3 nucleotide sequence: TGTGCCAGCAGCTCCGCTGGACAGGGGGAGACCCAGTACTTC. Protein: CASSSAGQGETQYF. This chain joins TRBV7-9 and TRBJ2-5; TRBD1 aligns across 9 bases. V lost 4 bases to trimming and J lost 5 bases; unmatched junction nucleotides: 5. This CDR3 region has 14 residues. Germline V CDR1 and CDR2: SEHNR, FQNEAQ (reference sequence).

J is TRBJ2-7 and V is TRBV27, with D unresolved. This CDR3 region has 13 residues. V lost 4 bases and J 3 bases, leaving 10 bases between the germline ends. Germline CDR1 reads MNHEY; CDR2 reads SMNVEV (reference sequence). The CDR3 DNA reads TGTGCCAGCAGTTACAGCCCAAACTACGAGCAGTACTTC. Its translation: CASSYSPNYEQYF.

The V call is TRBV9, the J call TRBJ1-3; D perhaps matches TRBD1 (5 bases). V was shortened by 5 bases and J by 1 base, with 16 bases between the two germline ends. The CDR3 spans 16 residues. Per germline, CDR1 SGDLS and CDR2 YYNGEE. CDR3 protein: CASRPGTPLSGNTIYF. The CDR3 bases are TGTGCCAGCAGACCCGGGACCCCGCTGTCTGGAAACACCATATATTTT.

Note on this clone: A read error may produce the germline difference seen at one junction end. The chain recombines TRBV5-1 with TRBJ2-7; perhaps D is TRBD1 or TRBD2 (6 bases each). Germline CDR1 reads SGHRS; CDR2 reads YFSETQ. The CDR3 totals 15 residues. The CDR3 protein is CASGLVGGSSYEQYF. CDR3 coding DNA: TGCGCCAGCGGCTTGGTAGGGGGGAGCTCCTACGAGCAGTACTTC. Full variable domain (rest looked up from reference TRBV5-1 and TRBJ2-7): KAGVTQTPRYLIKTRGQQVTLSCSPISGHRSVSWYQQTPGQGLQFLFEYFSETQRNKGNFPGRFSGRQFSNSRSEMNVSTLELGDSALYLCASGLVGGSSYEQYFGPGTRLTVT.

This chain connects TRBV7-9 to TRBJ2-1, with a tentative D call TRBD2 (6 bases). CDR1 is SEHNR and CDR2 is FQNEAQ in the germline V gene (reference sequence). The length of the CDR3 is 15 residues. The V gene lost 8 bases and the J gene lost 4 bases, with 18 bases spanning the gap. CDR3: CASLPTGLQYNEQFF. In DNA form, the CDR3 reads TGTGCCAGCTTGCCAACGGGACTCCAATACAATGAGCAGTTCTTC.

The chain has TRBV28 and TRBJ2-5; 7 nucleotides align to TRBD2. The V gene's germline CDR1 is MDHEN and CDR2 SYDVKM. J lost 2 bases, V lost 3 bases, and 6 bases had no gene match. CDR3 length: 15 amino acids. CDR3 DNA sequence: TGTGCCAGCAGTTTGGGGTGGCGGGAGCAAGAGACCCAGTACTTC. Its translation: CASSLGWREQETQYF.

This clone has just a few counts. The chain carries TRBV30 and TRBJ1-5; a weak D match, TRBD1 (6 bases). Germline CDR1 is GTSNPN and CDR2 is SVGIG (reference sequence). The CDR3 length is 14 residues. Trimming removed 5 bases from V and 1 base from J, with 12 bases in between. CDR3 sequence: CAWGTQSSNQPQHF. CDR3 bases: TGTGCCTGGGGGACACAATCCAGCAATCAGCCCCAGCATTTT.

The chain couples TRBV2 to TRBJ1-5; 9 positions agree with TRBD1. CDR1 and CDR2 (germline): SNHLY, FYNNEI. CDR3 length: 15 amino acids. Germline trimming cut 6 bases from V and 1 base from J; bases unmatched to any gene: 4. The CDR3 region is CASRTGTGSNQPQHF. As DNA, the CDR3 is TGTGCCAGCAGAACAGGGACAGGGAGCAATCAGCCCCAGCATTTT.

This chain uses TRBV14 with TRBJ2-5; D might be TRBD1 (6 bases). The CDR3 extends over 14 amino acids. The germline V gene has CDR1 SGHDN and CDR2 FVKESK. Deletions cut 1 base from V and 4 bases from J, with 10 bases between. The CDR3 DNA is TGTGCCAGCAGCCAAGTGGGGGCAGGAGAGACCCAGTACTTC. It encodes CASSQVGAGETQYF.

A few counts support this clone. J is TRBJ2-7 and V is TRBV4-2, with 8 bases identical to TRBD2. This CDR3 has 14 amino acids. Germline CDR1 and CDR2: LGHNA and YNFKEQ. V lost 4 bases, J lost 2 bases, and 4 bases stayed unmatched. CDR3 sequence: CASSRGLAAYEQYF. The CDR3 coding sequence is TGTGCCAGCAGCCGAGGACTAGCAGCCTACGAGCAGTACTTC.

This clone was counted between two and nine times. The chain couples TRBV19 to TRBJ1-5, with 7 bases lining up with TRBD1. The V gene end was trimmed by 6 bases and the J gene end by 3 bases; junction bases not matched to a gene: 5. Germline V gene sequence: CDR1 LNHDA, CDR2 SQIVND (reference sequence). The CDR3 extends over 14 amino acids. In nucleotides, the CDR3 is TGTGCCAGTAGCCCGACAGGGTCCAATCAGCCCCAGCATTTT. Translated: CASSPTGSNQPQHF.